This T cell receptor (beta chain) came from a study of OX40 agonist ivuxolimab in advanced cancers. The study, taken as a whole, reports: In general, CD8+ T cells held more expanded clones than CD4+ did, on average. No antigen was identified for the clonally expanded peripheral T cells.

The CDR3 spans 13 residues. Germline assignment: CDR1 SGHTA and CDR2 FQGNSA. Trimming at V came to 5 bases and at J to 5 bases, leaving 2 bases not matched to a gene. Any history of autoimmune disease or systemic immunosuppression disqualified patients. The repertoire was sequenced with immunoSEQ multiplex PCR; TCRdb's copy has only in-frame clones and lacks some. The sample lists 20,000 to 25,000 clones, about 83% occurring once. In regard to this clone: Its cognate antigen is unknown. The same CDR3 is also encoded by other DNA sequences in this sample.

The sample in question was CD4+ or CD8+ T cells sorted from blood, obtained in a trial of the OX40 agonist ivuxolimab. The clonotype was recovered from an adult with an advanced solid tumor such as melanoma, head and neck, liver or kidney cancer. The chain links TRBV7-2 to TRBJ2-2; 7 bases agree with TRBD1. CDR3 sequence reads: CASSLRGTGELFF. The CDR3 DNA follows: TGTGCCAGCAGCCTCAGGGGGACCGGGGAGCTGTTTTTT.